This T cell receptor beta chain was recovered during a study of cytomegalovirus exposure and HLA in healthy donors. Study-level points and caveats: TCR beta chains numbering approximately 150 were designated cytomegalovirus-associated. As confirmed in vitro, three CMV-associated chains were specific for CMV antigens. The majority of TCR sequences were rare, yet some public TCRs appeared in many donors.

A remark on this clone: Its antigen is not identified.

This CDR3 comprises 15 residues. Germline V gene sequence: CDR1 SGHTA, CDR2 FQGTGA. With 3 bases clipped from V and 8 bases from J, the junction kept 4 bases outside the gene matches. The donors were members of the validation cohort comprising over a hundred subjects, separate from the approximately 670-subject first cohort. TCRdb's copy holds only in-frame clones and misses some; the assay was immunoSEQ multiplex PCR. The repertoire consists of tens of thousands of clones, with approximately 93% occurring once and the leading ten covering 3% to 4.5%. The sample was PBMCs. The chain has TRBV7-3 and TRBJ2-1, with 13 bases fitting TRBD2. This receptor was identified in a woman aged 30 to 39 in good health and CMV-seronegative. DNA of the CDR3: TGTGCCAGCAGCTTTGGACTAGCGGGGGCCGATGAGCAGTTCTTC. Protein product: CASSFGLAGADEQFF.